The entry below describes one T cell receptor beta chain. Its antigen remains unknown. The data were taken from a study of OX40 agonist ivuxolimab in advanced cancers. Across the study: It was ivuxolimab, an agonistic anti-OX40 (CD134) antibody, that patients were treated with.

V was pared by 6 bases and J by 10 bases, with 18 bases between. This CDR3 spans 12 amino acids. Germline V gene data show CDR1 as SQVTM and CDR2 as ANQGSEA. The repertoire was sequenced with immunoSEQ multiplex PCR; TCRdb's copy has only in-frame clones and lacks some. This table holds almost 80,000 clones, about four fifths found once. Overall study findings and caveats: Doses of 0.1 to 3.0 mg/kg were accompanied by clonal expansion of CD4+ and CD8+ blood T cells by week 6.

Samples of blood were obtained at baseline, on cycle 4 day 1, and on cycle 7 day 1. The gene calls are TRBV29-1 and TRBJ1-1; tentative D call: TRBD1 (6 bases). The sequences come from CD4+ or CD8+ T cells sorted from blood, collected in a trial of the OX40 agonist ivuxolimab. The origin of this receptor is an adult with an advanced solid tumor such as melanoma, head and neck, liver or kidney cancer. The CDR3 DNA is TGCAGCGTGGGGGGGCCGGAGGTGGGAGCTTTCTTT. Its translation is CSVGGPEVGAFF.